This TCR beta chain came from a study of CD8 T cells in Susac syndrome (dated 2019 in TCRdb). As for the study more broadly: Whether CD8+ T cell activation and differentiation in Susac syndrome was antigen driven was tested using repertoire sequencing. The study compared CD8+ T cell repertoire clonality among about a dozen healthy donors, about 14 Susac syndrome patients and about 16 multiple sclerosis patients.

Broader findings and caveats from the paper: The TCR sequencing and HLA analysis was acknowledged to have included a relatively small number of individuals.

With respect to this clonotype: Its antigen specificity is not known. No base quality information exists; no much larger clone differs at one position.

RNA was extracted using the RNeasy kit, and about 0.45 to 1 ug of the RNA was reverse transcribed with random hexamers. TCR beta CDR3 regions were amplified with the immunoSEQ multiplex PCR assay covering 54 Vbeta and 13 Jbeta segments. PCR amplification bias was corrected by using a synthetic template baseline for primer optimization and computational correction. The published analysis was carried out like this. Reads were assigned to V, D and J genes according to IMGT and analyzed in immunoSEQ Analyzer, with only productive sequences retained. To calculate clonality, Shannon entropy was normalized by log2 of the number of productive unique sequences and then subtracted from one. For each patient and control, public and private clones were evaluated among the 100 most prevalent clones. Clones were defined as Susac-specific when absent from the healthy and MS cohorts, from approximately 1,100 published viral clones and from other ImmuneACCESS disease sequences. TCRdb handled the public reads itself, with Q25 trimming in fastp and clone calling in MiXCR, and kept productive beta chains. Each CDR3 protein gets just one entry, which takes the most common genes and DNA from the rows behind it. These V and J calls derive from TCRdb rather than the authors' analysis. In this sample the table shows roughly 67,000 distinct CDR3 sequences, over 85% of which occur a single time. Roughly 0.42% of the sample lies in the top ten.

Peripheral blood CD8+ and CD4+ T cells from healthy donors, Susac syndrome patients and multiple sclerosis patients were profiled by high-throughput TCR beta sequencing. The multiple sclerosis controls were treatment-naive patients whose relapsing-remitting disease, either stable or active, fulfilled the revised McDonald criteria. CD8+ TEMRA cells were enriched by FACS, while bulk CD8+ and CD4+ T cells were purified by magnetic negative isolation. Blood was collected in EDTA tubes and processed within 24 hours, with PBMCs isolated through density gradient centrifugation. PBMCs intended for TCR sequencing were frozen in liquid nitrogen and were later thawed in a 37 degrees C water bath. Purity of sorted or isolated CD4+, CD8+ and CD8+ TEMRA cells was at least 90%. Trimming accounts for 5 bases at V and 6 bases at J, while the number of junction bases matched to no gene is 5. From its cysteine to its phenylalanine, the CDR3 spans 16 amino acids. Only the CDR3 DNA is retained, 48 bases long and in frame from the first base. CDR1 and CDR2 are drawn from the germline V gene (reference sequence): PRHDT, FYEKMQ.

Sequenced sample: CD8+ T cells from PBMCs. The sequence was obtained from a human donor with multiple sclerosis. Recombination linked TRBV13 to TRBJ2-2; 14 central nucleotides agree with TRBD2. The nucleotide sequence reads TGTGCCAGCAGCCCCGGACTAGCGGGGGGCGCCGGGGAGCTGTTTTTT. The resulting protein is CASSPGLAGGAGELFF.